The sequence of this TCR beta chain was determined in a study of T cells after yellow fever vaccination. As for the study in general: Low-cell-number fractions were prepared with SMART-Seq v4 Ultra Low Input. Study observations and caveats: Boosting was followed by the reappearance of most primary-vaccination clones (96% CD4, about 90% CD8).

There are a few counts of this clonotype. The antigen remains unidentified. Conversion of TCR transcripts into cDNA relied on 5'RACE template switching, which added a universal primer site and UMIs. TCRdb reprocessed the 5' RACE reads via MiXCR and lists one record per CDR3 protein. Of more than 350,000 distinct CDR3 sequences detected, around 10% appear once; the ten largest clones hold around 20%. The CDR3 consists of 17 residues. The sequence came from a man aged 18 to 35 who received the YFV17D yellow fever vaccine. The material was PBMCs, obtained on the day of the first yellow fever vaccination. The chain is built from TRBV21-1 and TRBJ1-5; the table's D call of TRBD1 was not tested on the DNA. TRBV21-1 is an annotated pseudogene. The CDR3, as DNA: TGTGCCAGCAGCAGGACAGGCGATTTGAGGAGCAATCAGCCCCAGCATTTT. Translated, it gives CASSRTGDLRSNQPQHF.